The 16 T cell receptor beta chains reported below all come from one sample, sequenced in a study of T cell responses to AZD1222 COVID-19 vaccine. Method: immunoSEQ multiplex PCR; TCRdb's copy keeps in-frame clones and lacks some. The repertoire holds around 180,000 clones, with around 86% as singletons. The starting material was peripheral blood, obtained on day 0 of MenACWY control vaccination. The receptor set was obtained from an adult in good health.

The DNA for the CDR3 is TGCGCCAGCAGCAACCCCGGACCAAGAAATTCACCCCTCCACTTT. Translating it yields CASSNPGPRNSPLHF. The J gene is TRBJ1-6, the V gene TRBV5-1; no firm D call. The CDR3 consists of 15 residues. V was pared by 4 bases and J by 7 bases, with 15 bases between. From germline, CDR1 is SGHRS and CDR2 YFSETQ.

The chain recombines TRBV6-6 with TRBJ2-7; possibly TRBD1 for D (6 bases). CDR3 length: 11 amino acids. The germline gives CDR1 MNHNY, CDR2 SVGAGI (reference sequence). Trimming took off 6 bases at V and 6 bases at J, with 9 bases between the two ends. The DNA for the CDR3 is TGTGCCAGCAGCAGGGGAAGCGAGCAGTACTTC. It translates to CASSRGSEQYF.

The chain couples TRBV5-1 to TRBJ2-5; D not certain. The germline gives CDR1 SGHRS, CDR2 YFSETQ. The V and J ends lost 0 bases and 2 bases respectively, with 5 bases between them. The CDR3 contains 13 residues. CDR3 amino acids: CASSLDSQETQYF. The CDR3 DNA is TGCGCCAGCAGCTTGGACTCACAAGAGACCCAGTACTTC.

This clone was picked up one time. The rearrangement links TRBV7-8 to TRBJ1-1, with D tentatively TRBD1 (5 bases). The V gene's germline CDR1 is SGHVS and CDR2 FQNEAQ. The V end lost 5 bases, the J end lost 4 bases, and 14 bases lay between the germline ends. The CDR3 runs to 14 residues. CDR3 bases: TGTGCCAGCAGCCTGGGGGGGGGACTCACTGAAGCTTTCTTT. It translates to CASSLGGGLTEAFF. The full variable domain, completed using reference TRBV7-8 and TRBJ1-1, is GAGVSQSPRYKVAKRGQDVALRCDPISGHVSLFWYQQALGQGPEFLTYFQNEAQLDKSGLPSDRFFAERPEGSVSTLKIQRTQQEDSAVYLCASSLGGGLTEAFFGQGTRLTVV.

This rearrangement joins TRBV6-5 to TRBJ1-1; perhaps TRBD1 as D (6 bases). The germline CDR1 and CDR2 sequences are MNHEY and SVGAGI. The V and J ends lost 8 bases and 5 bases respectively, with 9 bases between them. The CDR3 has 11 residues. Written as DNA, the CDR3 is TGTGCCAGCCCAAGGGGGACTGAAGCTTTCTTT. This gives the protein CASPRGTEAFF.

The chain is built from TRBV27 and TRBJ1-3; 7 bases are shared with TRBD1. The germline gives CDR1 MNHEY, CDR2 SMNVEV (reference sequence). The ends lost 0 bases at V and 0 bases at J; junction bases unmatched: 5. The CDR3 has 17 residues. The CDR3 here is CASSLSGGQYSGNTIYF. The CDR3, as DNA: TGTGCCAGCAGTTTATCGGGGGGACAGTACTCTGGAAACACCATATATTTT.

The chain recombines TRBV9 with TRBJ2-7, with D possibly TRBD2 on 7 matching bases. Germline assignment: CDR1 SGDLS and CDR2 YYNGEE. This CDR3 comprises 13 residues. V shed 2 bases and J shed 9 bases, with 15 bases lying between them. The CDR3 DNA follows: TGTGCCAGCAGCGTCGCGGGCGGGGGCGTGCAGTACTTC. Translated, it gives CASSVAGGGVQYF.

The rearrangement uses TRBV4-1 and TRBJ1-2; the D gene is possibly TRBD1 (6 bases). The V gene's germline CDR1 is MGHRA and CDR2 YSYEKL. This CDR3 region has 13 residues. V was shortened by 5 bases and J by 2 bases, with 9 bases between the two germline ends. The CDR3 loop is CASSAQGNYGYTF. The CDR3, as DNA: TGCGCCAGCAGCGCACAGGGAAACTATGGCTACACCTTC.

V and J are TRBV7-9 and TRBJ1-6, with D maybe TRBD1 (6 bases). Germline CDR1 is SEHNR and CDR2 is FQNEAQ (reference sequence). The length of the CDR3 is 15 residues. V was shortened by 5 bases and J by 11 bases, with 19 bases between the two germline ends. The CDR3 spells CASSGNHRVFPPLHF. In DNA form, the CDR3 reads TGTGCCAGCAGCGGAAATCACAGGGTGTTCCCACCCCTCCACTTT. The complete variable domain, with remaining parts taken from reference TRBV7-9 and TRBJ1-6, reads DTGVSQNPRHKITKRGQNVTFRCDPISEHNRLYWYRQTLGQGPEFLTYFQNEAQLEKSRLLSDRFSAERPKGSFSTLEIQRTEQGDSAMYLCASSGNHRVFPPLHFGNGTRLTVT.

The V call is TRBV9, the J call TRBJ2-1; D ambiguous. Germline CDR1 SGDLS, CDR2 YYNGEE. Trimming pared 0 bases from V and 0 bases from J, leaving 7 bases between. The CDR3 totals 15 residues. The CDR3 loop reads CASSVGSTSYNEQFF. DNA of the CDR3: TGTGCCAGCAGCGTAGGATCCACCTCCTACAATGAGCAGTTCTTC.

This clone has just one count. This chain connects TRBV14 to TRBJ2-7; D is unresolved. The V gene's germline CDR1 is SGHDN and CDR2 FVKESK. The CDR3 totals 14 residues. The V end lost 2 bases, the J end lost 2 bases, and 10 bases lay between the germline ends. CDR3 region: CASSQQAGTYEQYF. The CDR3 bases are TGTGCCAGCAGCCAACAGGCCGGTACCTACGAGCAGTACTTC.

This clone was found a few times. This chain uses TRBV10-1 with TRBJ2-7, with 15 bases identical to TRBD2. From germline, CDR1 is WNHNN and CDR2 SYGVQD (reference sequence). The CDR3 is 16 amino acids. With V trimmed by 2 bases and J by 6 bases, 5 bases remained unmatched. The DNA of the CDR3 is TGCGCCAGCAGTGAGCCGGGACTAGCGGGGGGTCTCGAGCAGTACTTC. It is translated as CASSEPGLAGGLEQYF.

This chain joins TRBV5-1 and TRBJ1-1; D possibly corresponds to TRBD1 (5 bases). V was cut by 4 bases and J by 5 bases, with 9 bases left in between. The CDR3 totals 12 residues. Looked up from germline, CDR1 is SGHRS and CDR2 is YFSETQ. CDR3 amino acids: CASSLGRTEAFF. In DNA form, the CDR3 reads TGCGCCAGCAGCCTGGGACGGACTGAAGCTTTCTTT.

V and J are TRBV30 and TRBJ2-7; D remains ambiguous. The CDR3 sequence is 13 residues long. CDR1 and CDR2 (germline): GTSNPN, SVGIG (reference sequence). V lost 0 bases and J lost 0, with 6 bases in between. The CDR3 sequence is CAWSVGLSYEQYF. In DNA, the CDR3 is TGTGCCTGGAGTGTCGGGCTCTCCTACGAGCAGTACTTC.

Worth noting for this clone: One end of the junction does not line up with germline, which may come from a read error. The chain is built from TRBV3-1 (or the pseudogene TRBV3-2) and TRBJ1-2, with D unresolved. The CDR3 runs 12 residues. Germline CDR1 is LGHDT and CDR2 is YNNKEL (reference sequence). For the CDR3, the DNA is TGTGCCAGCAGCCAAAATCGTGGCCCTCCACTCTTC. This codes for CASSQNRGPPLF.

This clone was recorded a few times. This CDR3 is CASMKNYGYTF. DNA for the CDR3: TGTGCCAGCATGAAGAACTATGGCTACACCTTC. J is TRBJ1-2 and V is TRBV28; no reliable D call. The CDR3 totals 11 residues. The V gene lost 7 bases and the J gene lost 2 bases, with 5 bases spanning the gap. The germline gives CDR1 MDHEN, CDR2 SYDVKM.